The 3 T cell receptor beta chains presented below share a single source sample, sequenced in a study of shared clonotypes between healthy human individuals. Profiling relied on immunoSEQ multiplex PCR, and the TCRdb table lists in-frame clones only, not all of them. This table has about 1.5 million clones, more than 95% appearing once. The sample taken for sequencing was naive CD4+ T cells sorted from blood. As to subset: CD45RA+ positively selected. These receptors were collected from a man aged 25-45 years in good health.

The chain employs TRBV6-1 and TRBJ2-1; D might be TRBD1 (7 bases). The CDR3 is made up of 15 amino acids. The V and J ends lost 9 bases and 4 bases respectively, with 19 bases between them. CDR1 and CDR2 (germline): MNHNS, SASEGT. CDR3 bases: TGTGCCAGTTTCCCAGGGGGGACACCGTACAATGAGCAGTTCTTC. This gives the protein CASFPGGTPYNEQFF.

The chain's CDR3 is CASSLWRGVGGTEAFF. The DNA for the CDR3 is TGTGCCAGCAGTTTATGGCGGGGTGTAGGGGGCACTGAAGCTTTCTTT. The V call is TRBV27, the J call TRBJ1-1; D might be TRBD1 (6 bases). This CDR3 contains 16 residues. Germline-derived CDR1 and CDR2 are MNHEY and SMNVEV (reference sequence). Deletions cut 1 base from V and 4 bases from J, with 16 bases between.

Turning to this clone: Mismatch with germline at one junction end may stem from a read error. The J gene is TRBJ1-2, the V gene TRBV10-1; 9 positions agree with TRBD1. The germline V gene encodes CDR1 WNHNN and CDR2 SYGVQD (reference sequence). This CDR3 has 13 residues. CDR3 residues: CATHRGRLDGYTF. DNA of the CDR3: TGTGCCACCCACAGGGGGCGACTGGATGGCTACACCTTC.